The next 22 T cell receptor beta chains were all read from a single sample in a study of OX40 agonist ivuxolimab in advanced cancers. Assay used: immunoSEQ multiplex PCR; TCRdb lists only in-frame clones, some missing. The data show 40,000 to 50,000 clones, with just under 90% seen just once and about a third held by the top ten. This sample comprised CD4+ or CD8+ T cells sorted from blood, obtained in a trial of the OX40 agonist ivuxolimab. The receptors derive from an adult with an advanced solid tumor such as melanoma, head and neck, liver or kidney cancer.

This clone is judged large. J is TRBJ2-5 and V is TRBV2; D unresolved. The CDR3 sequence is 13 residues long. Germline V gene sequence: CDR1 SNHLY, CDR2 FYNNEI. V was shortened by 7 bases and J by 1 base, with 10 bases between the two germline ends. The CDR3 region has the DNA TGTGCCAGCACCTCGAGGCTCCAAGAGACCCAGTACTTC. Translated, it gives CASTSRLQETQYF.

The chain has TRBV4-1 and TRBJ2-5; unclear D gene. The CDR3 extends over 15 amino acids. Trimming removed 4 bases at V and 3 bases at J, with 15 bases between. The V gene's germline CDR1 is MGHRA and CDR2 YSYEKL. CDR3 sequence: CASSLAHGSEETQYF. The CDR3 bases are TGCGCCAGCAGCCTGGCCCACGGATCGGAAGAGACCCAGTACTTC.

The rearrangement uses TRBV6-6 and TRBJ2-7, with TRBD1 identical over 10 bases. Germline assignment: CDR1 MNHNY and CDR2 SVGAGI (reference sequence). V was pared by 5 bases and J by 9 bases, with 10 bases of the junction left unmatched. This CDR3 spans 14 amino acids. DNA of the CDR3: TGTGCCAGCAGTATGCCGGGACAGGGGTTCGGGCAGTACTTC. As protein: CASSMPGQGFGQYF.

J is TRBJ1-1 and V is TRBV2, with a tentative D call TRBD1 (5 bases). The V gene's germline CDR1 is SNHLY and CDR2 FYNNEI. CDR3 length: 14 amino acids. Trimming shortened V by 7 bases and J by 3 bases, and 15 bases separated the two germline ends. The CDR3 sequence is CASMSQMGDTEAFF. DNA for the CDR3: TGTGCCAGCATGTCACAGATGGGGGACACTGAAGCTTTCTTT.

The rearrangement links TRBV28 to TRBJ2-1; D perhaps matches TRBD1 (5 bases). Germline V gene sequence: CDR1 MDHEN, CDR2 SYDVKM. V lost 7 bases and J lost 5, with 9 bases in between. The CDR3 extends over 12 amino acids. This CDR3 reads CASTQGDNEQFF. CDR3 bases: TGTGCCAGCACCCAAGGGGACAATGAGCAGTTCTTC.

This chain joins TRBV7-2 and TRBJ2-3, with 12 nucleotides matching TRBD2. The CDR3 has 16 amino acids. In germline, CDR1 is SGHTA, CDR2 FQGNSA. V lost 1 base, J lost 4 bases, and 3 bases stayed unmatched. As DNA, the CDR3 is TGTGCCAGCAGCTTAGTCGCTAGCGGGGGGGCAGATACGCAGTATTTT. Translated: CASSLVASGGADTQYF.

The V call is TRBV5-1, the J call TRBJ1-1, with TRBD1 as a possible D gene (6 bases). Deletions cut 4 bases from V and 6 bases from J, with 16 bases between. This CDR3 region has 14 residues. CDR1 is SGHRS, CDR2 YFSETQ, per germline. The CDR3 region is CASSISYRGPEAFF. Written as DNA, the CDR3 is TGCGCCAGCAGCATATCTTACCGGGGGCCTGAAGCTTTCTTT. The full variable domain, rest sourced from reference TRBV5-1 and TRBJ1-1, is KAGVTQTPRYLIKTRGQQVTLSCSPISGHRSVSWYQQTPGQGLQFLFEYFSETQRNKGNFPGRFSGRQFSNSRSEMNVSTLELGDSALYLCASSISYRGPEAFFGQGTRLTVV.

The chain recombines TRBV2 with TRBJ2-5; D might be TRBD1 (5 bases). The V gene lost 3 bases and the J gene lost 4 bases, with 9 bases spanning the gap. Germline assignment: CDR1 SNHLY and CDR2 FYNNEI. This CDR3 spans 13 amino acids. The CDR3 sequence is CASSEGRGETQYF. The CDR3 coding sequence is TGTGCCAGCAGTGAGGGGCGTGGAGAGACCCAGTACTTC.

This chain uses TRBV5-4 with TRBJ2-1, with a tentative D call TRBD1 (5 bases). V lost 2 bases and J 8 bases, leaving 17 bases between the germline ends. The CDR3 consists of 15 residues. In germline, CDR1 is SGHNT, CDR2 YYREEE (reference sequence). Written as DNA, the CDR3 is TGTGCCAGCAGCTTTGCAGGGCAGGGATCCGATGAGCAGTTCTTC. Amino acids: CASSFAGQGSDEQFF.

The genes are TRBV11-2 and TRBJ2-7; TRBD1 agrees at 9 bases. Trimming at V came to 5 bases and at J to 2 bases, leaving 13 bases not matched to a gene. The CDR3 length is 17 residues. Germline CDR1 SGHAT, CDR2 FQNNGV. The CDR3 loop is CASSPISGTGRPYEQYF. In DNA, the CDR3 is TGTGCCAGCAGCCCTATATCCGGGACAGGGAGGCCCTACGAGCAGTACTTC.

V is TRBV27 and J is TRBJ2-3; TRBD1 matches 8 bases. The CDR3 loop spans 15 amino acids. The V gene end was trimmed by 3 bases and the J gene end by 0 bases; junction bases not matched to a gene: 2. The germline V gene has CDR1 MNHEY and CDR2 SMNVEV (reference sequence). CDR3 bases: TGTGCCAGCAGTTTCCGGACAGGGAGCACAGATACGCAGTATTTT. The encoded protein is CASSFRTGSTDTQYF.

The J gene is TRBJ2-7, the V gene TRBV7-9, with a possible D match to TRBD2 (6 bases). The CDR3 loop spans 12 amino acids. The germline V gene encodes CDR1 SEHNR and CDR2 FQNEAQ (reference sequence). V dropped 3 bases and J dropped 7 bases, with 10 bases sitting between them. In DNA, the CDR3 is TGTGCCAGCAGCTTCCTGGAGGGGGAGCAGTACTTC. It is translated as CASSFLEGEQYF.

In nucleotides, the CDR3 is TGTGCCATCAGTGAGTCAAAGGGAGGGTCCCAAGAGACCCAGTACTTC. Encoded protein: CAISESKGGSQETQYF. The chain carries TRBV10-3 and TRBJ2-5; 7 bases are a match to TRBD2. This CDR3 is built from 16 residues. CDR1 is ENHRY, CDR2 SYGVKD, per germline. V dropped 0 bases and J dropped 1; count of bases not matched to a gene: 5.

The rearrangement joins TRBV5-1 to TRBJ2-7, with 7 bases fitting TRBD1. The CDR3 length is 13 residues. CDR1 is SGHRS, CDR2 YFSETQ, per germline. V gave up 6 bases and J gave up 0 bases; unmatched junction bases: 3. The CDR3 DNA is TGCGCCAGCACGACAGGGAGCTCCTACGAGCAGTACTTC. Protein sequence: CASTTGSSYEQYF.

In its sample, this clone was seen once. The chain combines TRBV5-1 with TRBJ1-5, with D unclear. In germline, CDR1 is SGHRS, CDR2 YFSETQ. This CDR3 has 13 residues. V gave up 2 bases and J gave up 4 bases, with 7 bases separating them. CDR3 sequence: CASSLVPNQPQHF. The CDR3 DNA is TGCGCCAGCAGCTTAGTGCCGAATCAGCCCCAGCATTTT.

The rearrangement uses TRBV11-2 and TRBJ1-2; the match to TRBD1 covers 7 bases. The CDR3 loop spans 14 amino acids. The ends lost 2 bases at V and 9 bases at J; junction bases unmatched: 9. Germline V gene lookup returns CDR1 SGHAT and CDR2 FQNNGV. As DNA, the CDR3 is TGTGCCAGCAGCTTATCCGGGACAGTCACACGCTACACCTTC. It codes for CASSLSGTVTRYTF. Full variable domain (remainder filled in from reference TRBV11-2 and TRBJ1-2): EAGVAQSPRYKIIEKRQSVAFWCNPISGHATLYWYQQILGQGPKLLIQFQNNGVVDDSQLPKDRFSAERLKGVDSTLKIQPAKLEDSAVYLCASSLSGTVTRYTFGSGTRLTVV.

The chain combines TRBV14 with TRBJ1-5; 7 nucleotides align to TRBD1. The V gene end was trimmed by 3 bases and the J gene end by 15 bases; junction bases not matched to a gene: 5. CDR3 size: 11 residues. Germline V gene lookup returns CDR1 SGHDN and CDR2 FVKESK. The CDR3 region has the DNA TGTGCCAGCAGCCATAGACAGGGAGGGCATTTT. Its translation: CASSHRQGGHF. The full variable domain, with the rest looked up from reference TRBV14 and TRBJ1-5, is EAGVTQFPSHSVIEKGQTVTLRCDPISGHDNLYWYRRVMGKEIKFLLHFVKESKQDESGMPNNRFLAERTGGTYSTLKVQPAELEDSGVYFCASSHRQGGHFGDGTRLSIL.

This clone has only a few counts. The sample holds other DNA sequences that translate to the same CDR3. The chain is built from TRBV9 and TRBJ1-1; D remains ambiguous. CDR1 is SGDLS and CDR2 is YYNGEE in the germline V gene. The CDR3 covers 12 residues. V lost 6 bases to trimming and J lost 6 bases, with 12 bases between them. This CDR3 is CASNNNGAEAFF. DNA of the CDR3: TGTGCCAGCAACAACAATGGGGCTGAAGCTTTCTTT.

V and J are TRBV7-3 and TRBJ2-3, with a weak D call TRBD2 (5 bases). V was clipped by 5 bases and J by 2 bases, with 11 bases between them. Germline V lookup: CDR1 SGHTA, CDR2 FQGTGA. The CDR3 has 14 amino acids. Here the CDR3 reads CASSRGQNTDTQYF. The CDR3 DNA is TGTGCCAGCAGCAGAGGGCAGAACACAGATACGCAGTATTTT.

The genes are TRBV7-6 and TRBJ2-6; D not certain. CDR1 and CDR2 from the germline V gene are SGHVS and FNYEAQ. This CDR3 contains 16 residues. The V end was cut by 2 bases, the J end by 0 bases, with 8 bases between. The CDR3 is CASSLRPTSGANVLTF. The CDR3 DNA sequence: TGTGCCAGCAGCTTAAGACCAACCTCTGGGGCCAACGTCCTGACTTTC.

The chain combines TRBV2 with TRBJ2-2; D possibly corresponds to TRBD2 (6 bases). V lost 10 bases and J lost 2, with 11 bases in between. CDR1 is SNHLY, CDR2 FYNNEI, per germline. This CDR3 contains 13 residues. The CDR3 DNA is TGTGCCACCAAGGGACTTAACACCGGGGAGCTGTTTTTT. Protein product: CATKGLNTGELFF.

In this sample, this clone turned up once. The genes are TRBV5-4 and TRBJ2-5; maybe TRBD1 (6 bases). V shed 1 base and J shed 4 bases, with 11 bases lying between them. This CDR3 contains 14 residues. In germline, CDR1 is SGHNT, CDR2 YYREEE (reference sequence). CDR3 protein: CASSLSGVGETQYF. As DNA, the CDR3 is TGTGCCAGCAGCTTGTCAGGGGTGGGAGAGACCCAGTACTTC.